The sequence of this TCR beta chain was determined in a study of CD8 T cells in Susac syndrome (dated by TCRdb to about 2019). For context, the study as a whole: Whether CD8+ T cell activation and differentiation in Susac syndrome was antigen driven was tested using repertoire sequencing. The clonality of the CD8+ T cell repertoire was compared across about 12 healthy donors, some 14 Susac syndrome patients and 15 multiple sclerosis patients. Study-level results and caveats: The study acknowledged that relatively few individuals were included in the TCR sequencing and HLA analysis.

About this clonotype: Its antigen target is currently unknown. No base-level quality is on record; no much larger clone is a single base apart.

RNA was extracted using the RNeasy kit, and roughly 0.45 to 1 microgram was reverse transcribed with random hexamers. The immunoSEQ multiplex PCR assay, covering 54 Vbeta and 13 Jbeta segments, was used to amplify TCR beta CDR3 regions. Bias from PCR amplification was corrected by using a synthetic template baseline for primer optimization and for computational correction. The authors' pipeline ran thus. Reads were annotated to V, D and J genes according to IMGT and were analyzed with immunoSEQ Analyzer, with only productive sequences retained. Clonality was computed as one minus Shannon entropy normalized by log2 of the number of productive unique sequences. For each patient and control, public and private clones were evaluated among the 100 most prevalent clones. Susac-specific clones were defined as absent from healthy and MS cohorts, approximately 1,000 published viral clones and other ImmuneACCESS disease sequences. Using fastp at Q25 and MiXCR, TCRdb reprocessed the public reads and kept productive beta chains. Each record represents a unique CDR3 protein, reported with the most common genes and DNA among its rows. TCRdb assigned the V and J calls; the authors' analysis was not used. The sample table lists around 300,000 distinct CDR3 sequences, about nine tenths of them with a count of one. The ten top clones hold approximately 0.2% of the sample.

CDR1 and CDR2, per the germline V gene, are MNHEY and SVGEGT. V and J lose 8 bases and 8 bases, and a span of 19 bases separates them. The CDR3 runs 14 amino acids, cysteine and phenylalanine included. The entry retains the CDR3 DNA only, 42 bases that are in frame from base 1. Peripheral blood CD8+ and CD4+ T cells from healthy donors, Susac syndrome patients and multiple sclerosis patients were profiled using high-throughput TCR beta sequencing. Treatment-naive patients with stable or active relapsing-remitting disease fulfilling revised McDonald criteria were used as multiple sclerosis controls. Bulk CD8+ and CD4+ T cells were purified magnetically by negative isolation, whereas CD8+ TEMRA cells were enriched by FACS. Blood was drawn into EDTA tubes, processed within 24 hours, and PBMCs were isolated by density gradient centrifugation. PBMCs intended for TCR sequencing were frozen in liquid nitrogen and were later thawed in a 37 degrees C water bath. The sorted or isolated CD4+, CD8+ and CD8+ TEMRA cells had a purity of 90% or higher.

This receptor was obtained from a human donor with multiple sclerosis. The specimen sequenced was CD8+ T cells from PBMCs. The rearrangement combines TRBV6-2 or TRBV6-3 with TRBJ2-4; the D gene cannot be named for sure. The nucleotide sequence reads TGTGCCAGCGCGTGGCAAAGTAGTGTGGACATTCAGTACTTC. It translates to CASAWQSSVDIQYF.